This paragraph reports one T cell receptor beta chain. This sample was taken from a study of blood T cell repertoires in COVID-19. Across the whole study: Specimens from acute and convalescent COVID-19 originated in the United States, Italy and Spain. PBMCs, B-cell-depleted T cells, or T cells were the source of the cDNA or gDNA that made up the material.

With V trimmed by 6 bases and J by 1 base, 8 bases remained unmatched. The CDR3 contains 17 residues. CDR1 is SEHNR, CDR2 FQNEAQ, per germline (reference sequence). In the original analysis: Scientists estimated how many nucleated cells there were by amplifying reference gene primers. Some clones are missing from TCRdb's copy, which holds only in-frame ones; the method was immunoSEQ multiplex PCR. Clone size and V and J calls were adopted from that table, with D and trimming inferred from the DNA. This table holds some 31,000 clones, 85% to 95% found once. This sequence joins TRBV7-9 and TRBJ2-7; 14 bases fit TRBD2. Specimen: peripheral blood. The sequence was collected from a human donor in a cohort sampled during active COVID-19. The CDR3 is CASRPGLAGDWSYEQYF. CDR3 DNA sequence: TGTGCCAGCAGACCGGGACTAGCGGGAGATTGGTCCTACGAGCAGTACTTC.